This TCR beta chain was profiled in a study of T cells after yellow fever vaccination. TCRdb reanalysed the 5' RACE reads using MiXCR and keeps one entry per CDR3 protein. The sample lists a few hundred thousand distinct CDR3 sequences; 3% to 4% were seen once. This clonotype appeared many times. J was trimmed by 3 bases and V by 5 bases; bases with no gene match: 7. The CDR3 is 15 residues long. The sequences come from CD4+ T cells sorted from PBMCs, collected 10 days after the yellow fever booster vaccination. This TCR derives from a man younger than 35 who received the YFV17D yellow fever vaccine. V usage is TRBV12-3 or TRBV12-4 and J usage is TRBJ2-1; 7 bases line up with TRBD1. CDR3 sequence: CASSAGTAIYNEQFF. The DNA for the CDR3 is TGTGCCAGCAGTGCCGGGACAGCGATCTACAATGAGCAGTTCTTC.